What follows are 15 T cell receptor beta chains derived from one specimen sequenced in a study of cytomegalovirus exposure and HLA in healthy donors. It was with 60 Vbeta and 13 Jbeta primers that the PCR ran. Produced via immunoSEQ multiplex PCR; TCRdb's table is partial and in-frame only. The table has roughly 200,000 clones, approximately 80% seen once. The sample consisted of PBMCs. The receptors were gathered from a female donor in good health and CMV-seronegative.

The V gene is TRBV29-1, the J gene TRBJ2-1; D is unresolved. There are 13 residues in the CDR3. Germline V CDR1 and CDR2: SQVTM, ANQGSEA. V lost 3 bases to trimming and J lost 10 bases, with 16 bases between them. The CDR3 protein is CSVDPTRRAEQFF. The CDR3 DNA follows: TGCAGCGTTGATCCAACCCGCCGAGCCGAGCAGTTCTTC.

For the CDR3, the DNA is TGTGCCAGCAGCCGGGACAATAACTATGGCTACACCTTC. It specifies CASSRDNNYGYTF. The chain combines TRBV7-8 with TRBJ1-2, with D perhaps matching TRBD1 (6 bases). This CDR3 comprises 13 residues. Trimming took 5 bases from V and 1 from J, leaving 8 bases between them. Per the germline V gene, CDR1 is SGHVS and CDR2 is FQNEAQ.

CDR3 protein: CASSMGLAGYEQYF. The CDR3, as DNA: TGTGCCAGTAGTATGGGACTAGCGGGGTACGAGCAGTACTTC. This chain joins TRBV19 and TRBJ2-7, with TRBD2 matching 13 bases. Trimming removed 3 bases from V and 4 bases from J; junction bases left unmatched: 0. Germline V gene sequence: CDR1 LNHDA, CDR2 SQIVND (reference sequence). This CDR3 has 14 amino acids.

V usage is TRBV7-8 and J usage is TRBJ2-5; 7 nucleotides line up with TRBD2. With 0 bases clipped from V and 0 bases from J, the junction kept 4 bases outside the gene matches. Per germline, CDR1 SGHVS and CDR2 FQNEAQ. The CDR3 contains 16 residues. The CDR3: CASSLALGGDQETQYF. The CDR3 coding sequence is TGTGCCAGCAGCTTAGCGTTGGGGGGGGACCAAGAGACCCAGTACTTC.

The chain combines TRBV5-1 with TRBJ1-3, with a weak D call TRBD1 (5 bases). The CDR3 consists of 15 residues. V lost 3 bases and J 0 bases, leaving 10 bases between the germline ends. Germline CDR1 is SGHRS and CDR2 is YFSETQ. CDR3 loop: CASSSDSASGNTIYF. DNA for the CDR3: TGCGCCAGCAGCTCCGACAGTGCCTCTGGAAACACCATATATTTT.

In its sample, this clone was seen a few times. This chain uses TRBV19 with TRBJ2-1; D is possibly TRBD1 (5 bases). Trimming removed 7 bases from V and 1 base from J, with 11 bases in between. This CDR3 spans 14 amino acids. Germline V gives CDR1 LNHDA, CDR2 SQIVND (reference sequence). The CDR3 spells CASTEQGSYNEQFF. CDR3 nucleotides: TGTGCCAGTACTGAGCAGGGTTCCTACAATGAGCAGTTCTTC.

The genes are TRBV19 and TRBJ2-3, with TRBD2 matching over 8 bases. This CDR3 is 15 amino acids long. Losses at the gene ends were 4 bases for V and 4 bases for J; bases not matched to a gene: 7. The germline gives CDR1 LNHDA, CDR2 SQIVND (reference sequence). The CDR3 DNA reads TGTGCCAGTAGTACCTCGCGAGCGGGAGCAGATACGCAGTATTTT. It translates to CASSTSRAGADTQYF.

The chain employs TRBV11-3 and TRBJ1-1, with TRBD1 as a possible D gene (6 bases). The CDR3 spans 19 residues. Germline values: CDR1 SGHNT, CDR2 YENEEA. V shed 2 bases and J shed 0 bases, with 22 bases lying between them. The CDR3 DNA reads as TGTGCCAGCAGCTTATTCCCTGCCGGGGGGCGGCTCATGAACACTGAAGCTTTCTTT. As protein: CASSLFPAGGRLMNTEAFF.

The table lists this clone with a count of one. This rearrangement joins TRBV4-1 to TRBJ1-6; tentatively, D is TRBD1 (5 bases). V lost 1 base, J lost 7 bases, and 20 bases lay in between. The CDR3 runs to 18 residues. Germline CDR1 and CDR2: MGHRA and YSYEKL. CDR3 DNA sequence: TGCGCCAGCAGCCAAGGTGGGTTAAGACAGAGTACCAATTCACCCCTCCACTTT. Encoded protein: CASSQGGLRQSTNSPLHF.

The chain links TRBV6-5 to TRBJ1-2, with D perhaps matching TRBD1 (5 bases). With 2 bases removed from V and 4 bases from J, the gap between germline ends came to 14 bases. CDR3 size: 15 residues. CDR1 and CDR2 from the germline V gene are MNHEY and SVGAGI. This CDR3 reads CASSYELKGIYGYTF. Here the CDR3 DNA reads TGTGCCAGCAGTTACGAACTTAAGGGGATCTATGGCTACACCTTC.

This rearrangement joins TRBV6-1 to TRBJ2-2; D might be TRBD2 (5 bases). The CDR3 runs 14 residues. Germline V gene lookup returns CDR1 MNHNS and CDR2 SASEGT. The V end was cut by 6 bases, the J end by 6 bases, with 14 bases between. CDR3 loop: CASRVGVQAGELFF. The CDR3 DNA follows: TGTGCCAGCAGGGTCGGGGTCCAGGCCGGGGAGCTGTTTTTT.

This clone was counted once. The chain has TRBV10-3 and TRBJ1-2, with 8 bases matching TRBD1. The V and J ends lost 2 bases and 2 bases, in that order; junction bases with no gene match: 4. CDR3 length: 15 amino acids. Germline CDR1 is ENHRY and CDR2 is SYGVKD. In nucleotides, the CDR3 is TGTGCCATCAGTGAGCGGGACAGGCAGAACTATGGCTACACCTTC. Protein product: CAISERDRQNYGYTF.

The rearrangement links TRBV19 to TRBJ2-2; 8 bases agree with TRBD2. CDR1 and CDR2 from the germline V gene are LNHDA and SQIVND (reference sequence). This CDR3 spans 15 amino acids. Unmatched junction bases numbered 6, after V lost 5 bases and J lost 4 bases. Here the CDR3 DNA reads TGTGCCAGTAGTCTCGGGGGGGCCAGCACCGGGGAGCTGTTTTTT. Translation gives CASSLGGASTGELFF.

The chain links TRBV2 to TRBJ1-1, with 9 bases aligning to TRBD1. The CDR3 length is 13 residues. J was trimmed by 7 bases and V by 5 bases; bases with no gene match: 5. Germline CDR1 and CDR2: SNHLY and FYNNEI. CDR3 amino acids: CASSFWTGDEAFF. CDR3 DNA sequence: TGTGCCAGCAGTTTTTGGACAGGGGATGAAGCTTTCTTT.

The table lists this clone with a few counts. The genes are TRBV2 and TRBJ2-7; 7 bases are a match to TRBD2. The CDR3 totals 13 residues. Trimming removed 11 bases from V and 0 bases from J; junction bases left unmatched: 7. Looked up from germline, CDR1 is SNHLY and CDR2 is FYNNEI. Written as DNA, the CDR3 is TGTGCCTTACAACTAGCGATCTCCTACGAGCAGTACTTC. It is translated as CALQLAISYEQYF.